Listed below are T cell receptor beta chains from one sample, sequenced in a study of a mutant IDH1 vaccine in newly diagnosed glioma. The method was immunoSEQ multiplex PCR; TCRdb's version includes in-frame clones alone and lacks a portion of them. The sample lists 50,000 to 70,000 clones, 82% occurring once. No antigen has been identified for these receptors. The sequencing here drew on PBMCs, taken from a glioma patient whose treatment included an IDH1 peptide vaccine. The receptor source for this set is a woman aged 18-35 years with glioma. Some clones in this sample may be carry-over from other donors' samples. Each CDR3 is given with its conserved first and last residue. Fields, in order: D gene, CDR3 length, J gene, V gene, clone size, CDR3 protein, CDR3 DNA. A D gene is named only where the DNA matches it firmly. A row's size may be missing; if present it is once, few, many or a size class.

- 15 TRBJ1-1 TRBV6-6 - CASSYSTNFGTEAFF TGTGCCAGCAGTTACTCGACCAACTTCGGGACTGAAGCTTTCTTT
- 13 TRBJ1-1 TRBV2 - CASSPSMNTEAFF TGTGCCAGCAGCCCCTCTATGAACACTGAAGCTTTCTTT
TRBD1 15 TRBJ2-7 TRBV4-3 - CASSLGPGQLYEQYF TGCGCCAGCAGCCTAGGACCGGGACAGCTCTACGAGCAGTACTTC
- 13 TRBJ2-4 TRBV6-6 - CASSPRDSNIQYF TGTGCCAGCAGCCCACGGGACTCAAACATTCAGTACTTC
TRBD2 13 TRBJ2-7 TRBV30 - CAWSGGSGGGRYF TGTGCCTGGAGTGGCGGTAGCGGGGGCGGGCGGTACTTC
TRBD1 13 TRBJ1-1 TRBV6-5 - CASWQGAHTEAFF TGTGCCAGCTGGCAGGGGGCGCATACTGAAGCTTTCTTT
- 16 TRBJ2-5 TRBV7-2 - CASSASSGSGRGTQYF TGTGCCAGCAGCGCATCTTCAGGGTCGGGTCGAGGGACCCAGTACTTC
- 14 TRBJ2-7 TRBV6-5 - CASATGPGTYEQYF TGTGCCAGCGCCACCGGCCCCGGGACGTACGAGCAGTACTTC
TRBD1 15 TRBJ1-2 TRBV19 - CASSPTTGVTNGYTF TGTGCCAGTAGTCCCACGACAGGGGTGACCAATGGCTACACCTTC
- 17 TRBJ2-1 TRBV4-3 - CASSQDRNGGRGNEQFF TGCGCCAGCAGCCAAGATCGGAACGGGGGGCGGGGCAATGAGCAGTTCTTC
TRBD2 17 TRBJ2-7 TRBV18 - CASSPPGTSASSYEQYF TGTGCCAGCTCACCACCTGGGACTAGCGCGAGCTCCTACGAGCAGTACTTC
- 14 TRBJ1-1 TRBV6-6 - CASSYSGGGTEAFF TGTGCCAGCAGTTACTCAGGGGGGGGCACTGAAGCTTTCTTT
- 12 TRBJ1-1 TRBV6-1 - CASTTLLGEAFF TGTGCCAGTACCACCCTCCTGGGGGAAGCTTTCTTT
- 13 TRBJ2-7 TRBV29-1 - CSVEPPGMYEQYF TGCAGCGTTGAACCCCCAGGGATGTACGAGCAGTACTTC
- 15 TRBJ2-7 TRBV23-1 - CASSQRSREGYEQYF TGCGCCAGCAGTCAACGATCCAGGGAAGGGTACGAGCAGTACTTC
- 14 TRBJ1-1 TRBV29-1 few CSVEDLQSYTEAFF TGCAGCGTTGAAGATCTTCAGAGTTACACTGAAGCTTTCTTT
- 17 TRBJ1-4 TRBV5-1 - CASSSIAGGATNEKLFF TGCGCCAGCAGCTCGATCGCCGGGGGGGCCACTAATGAAAAACTGTTTTTT
- 18 TRBJ1-4 TRBV4-1 - CASSQSPGTAATNEKLFF TGCGCCAGCAGCCAAAGCCCCGGGACGGCTGCAACTAATGAAAAACTGTTTTTT
TRBD1 12 TRBJ1-6 TRBV27 - CASRQGGSPLHF TGTGCCAGCAGGCAGGGGGGTTCACCCCTCCACTTT
- 16 TRBJ1-2 TRBV7-8 - CASSPRSPEANYGYTF TGTGCCAGCAGCCCTAGGTCCCCGGAGGCTAACTATGGCTACACCTTC
- 14 TRBJ1-5 TRBV2 - CASTRERINQPQHF TGTGCCAGCACTAGGGAGAGAATAAATCAGCCCCAGCATTTT
TRBD2 16 TRBJ2-3 TRBV6-5 - CASSFGLAGATDTQYF TGTGCCAGCAGTTTCGGACTAGCGGGAGCCACAGATACGCAGTATTTT
TRBD1 14 TRBJ2-7 TRBV7-2 - CASSLAGQSYEQYF TGTGCCAGCAGCTTAGCGGGACAGTCCTACGAGCAGTACTTC
- 15 TRBJ1-5 TRBV6-1 - CASSERQQGNQPQHF TGTGCCAGCAGTGAACGGCAGCAGGGGAATCAGCCCCAGCATTTT
TRBD1 15 TRBJ2-7 TRBV10-3 - CAIRFGQGGSYEQYF TGTGCCATCAGATTTGGACAGGGGGGCTCCTACGAGCAGTACTTC
TRBD1 16 TRBJ2-7 TRBV4-1 once CASSPQADRGAYEQYF TGCGCCAGCAGCCCTCAAGCCGACAGGGGAGCTTACGAGCAGTACTTC
- 12 TRBJ1-1 TRBV7-9 once CASSSDSLQAFF TGTGCCAGCAGCTCCGACAGCCTTCAAGCTTTCTTT
- 12 TRBJ2-2 TRBV2 - CASSRTAGELFF TGTGCCAGCAGTCGGACAGCCGGGGAGCTGTTTTTT
- 14 TRBJ1-6 TRBV7-9 - CASSPLRVNSPLHF TGTGCCAGCAGCCCCCTCCGAGTTAATTCACCCCTCCACTTT
TRBD1 15 TRBJ1-1 TRBV7-2 - CASSLAGQGNTEAFF TGTGCCAGCAGCTTAGCCGGACAGGGCAACACTGAAGCTTTCTTT
- 13 TRBJ2-1 TRBV30 - CAWSGGGVDEQFF TGTGCCTGGAGTGGAGGGGGGGTGGATGAGCAGTTCTTC
- 12 TRBJ2-7 TRBV11-2 - CASSLRPYEQYF TGTGCCAGCAGCCTTAGACCCTACGAGCAGTACTTC
- 16 TRBJ1-3 TRBV5-1 many CASRPPYRGAGNTIYF TGCGCCAGCAGACCTCCCTATCGGGGTGCTGGAAACACCATATATTTT
TRBD1 15 TRBJ1-5 TRBV9 - CASSATGRSIQPQHF TGTGCCAGCAGCGCGACAGGGAGGTCAATACAGCCCCAGCATTTT
TRBD2 16 TRBJ2-7 TRBV6-5 few CASSYAGLAGAYEQYF TGTGCCAGCAGTTACGCAGGACTAGCGGGAGCCTACGAGCAGTACTTC
TRBD1 13 TRBJ2-7 TRBV6-5 - CASSRGDSYEQYF TGTGCCAGCAGCCGTGGGGACAGCTACGAGCAGTACTTC
TRBD1 16 TRBJ1-2 TRBV4-3 - CASSQGSGQGAEGYTF TGCGCCAGCAGCCAAGGGTCGGGACAGGGGGCAGAAGGCTACACCTTC
- 14 TRBJ2-7 TRBV4-3 - CASSQGPQGSEQYF TGCGCCAGCAGCCAAGGGCCACAGGGATCCGAGCAGTACTTC
- 13 TRBJ2-1 TRBV21-1 - CASSLLISHEQFF TGTGCCAGCAGCCTCCTAATTAGCCATGAGCAGTTCTTC
TRBD2 15 TRBJ2-5 TRBV2 - CASSRLAGGRETQYF TGTGCCAGCAGTCGACTAGCGGGGGGTAGGGAGACCCAGTACTTC
- 14 TRBJ2-7 TRBV6-5 - CASSYAPDLYEQYF TGTGCCAGCAGTTACGCCCCAGACCTCTACGAGCAGTACTTC
TRBD1 15 TRBJ1-2 TRBV6-1 - CASSQGAARWYGYTF TGTGCCAGCAGCCAGGGGGCGGCCCGTTGGTATGGCTACACCTTC
TRBD1 14 TRBJ2-7 TRBV27 - CASSPGTGGYEQYF TGTGCCAGCAGTCCGGGGACAGGGGGCTACGAGCAGTACTTC
- 15 TRBJ2-1 TRBV7-9 - CASSPGTPPYNEQFF TGTGCCAGCAGCCCCGGGACTCCCCCCTACAATGAGCAGTTCTTC
- 13 TRBJ1-1 TRBV19 - CASRPRGGPEAFF TGTGCCAGTAGGCCGAGGGGGGGCCCTGAAGCTTTCTTT
- 15 TRBJ1-3 TRBV29-1 - CSVEEWDNSGNTIYF TGCAGCGTTGAAGAATGGGACAACTCTGGAAACACCATATATTTT
- 15 TRBJ2-7 TRBV4-3 - CASSQGLGPIYEQYF TGCGCCAGCAGCCAGGGCCTTGGCCCGATTTACGAGCAGTACTTC
TRBD1 18 TRBJ1-5 TRBV19 - CASSIATGTGFYNQPQHF TGTGCCAGTAGTATAGCTACGGGGACAGGCTTTTATAATCAGCCCCAGCATTTT
TRBD1 14 TRBJ2-2 TRBV11-2 - CASSRQGATGELFF TGTGCCAGCAGCCGACAGGGGGCCACCGGGGAGCTGTTTTTT
- 13 TRBJ1-2 TRBV29-1 - CSVAAGTSYGYTF TGCAGCGTCGCCGCCGGGACAAGCTATGGCTACACCTTC
- 14 TRBJ1-5 TRBV19 - CASSIGTGYQPQHF TGTGCCAGTAGTATAGGAACAGGTTATCAGCCCCAGCATTTT
- 16 TRBJ2-1 TRBV5-1 - CASSLGHAGAGDEQFF TGCGCCAGCAGCCTAGGTCACGCCGGGGCAGGCGATGAGCAGTTCTTC
- 12 TRBJ1-1 TRBV2 - CASSGWNTEAFF TGTGCCAGCAGCGGGTGGAACACTGAAGCTTTCTTT